This record looks at one TCR beta chain sequence and its context. These data come from a study of blood T cell repertoires in COVID-19. Trimming took off 4 bases at V and 5 bases at J, with 11 bases between the two ends. CDR1 and CDR2 (germline): SEHNR, FQNEAQ (reference sequence). The CDR3 covers 13 residues. Using immunoSEQ multiplex PCR, the repertoire was profiled, and TCRdb retains in-frame clones only, with some absent. Of some 220,000 clones in the sample, just under 85% are singletons; the top ten hold 4%. The source of this sequence is a man aged 50-60 years with acute or convalescent COVID-19. The chain is built from TRBV7-9 and TRBJ1-2; D remains unclear. Sequenced input: peripheral blood. Here the CDR3 DNA reads TGTGCCAGCAGCTCCCAAGCACAGTATGGCTACACCTTC. Encoded protein: CASSSQAQYGYTF.